This T cell receptor (beta chain) was captured by sequencing in a study of blood T cell repertoires in COVID-19 (dated by TCRdb to 2020 to 2021). Study-wide context: Samples from collaborators originated in the United States, Italy and Spain and spanned both the acute and convalescent phases of COVID-19. Samples were obtained from the ongoing ImmuneRACE study (first 160 participants) and from some 1,300 subjects provided by 6 global collaborators. Nearly every sample came with metadata listing a de-identified subject ID, COVID-19 status, age in years and sex. The repertoires were released in a freely available public database intended as a resource for research on the immune response to SARS-CoV-2. The dataset comprised deeply sampled blood TCRbeta repertoires from subjects exposed to, actively infected with, or recovered from COVID-19. The prospective study material was composed of cDNA or gDNA derived from T cells, B-cell-depleted T cells, or PBMCs. HLA class I and class II types, where available, came from metadata supplied by the sample provider rather than from assay-based typing.

Overall results and qualifications from the work: How much clinical and demographic metadata was included differed by source and by participant, and the metadata was provided uncurated.

The immunoSEQ Assay, a bias-controlled multiplex PCR, was used to amplify TCRbeta CDR3 regions from genomic DNA. For the original study's pipeline: The number of nucleated cells in each sample was estimated by amplification of reference gene primers within the assay. Sequence reads were collapsed and filtered to measure the absolute abundance of every unique TCRbeta CDR3 rearrangement. Productive Simpson clonality was computed per sample as the square root of Simpson's diversity index over productive rearrangements. In its TCRdb copy, this immuneACCESS table keeps in-frame sequences only and misses some clones. Where compared with another copy, unresolved V genes explain less than half of these, and the others have no known cause. The DNA gave D and trimming, while V, J and clone size come from that table. In all, the sample holds around 250,000 clones, and approximately 82% of those were seen once. Approximately 1.9% of the sample is in the top ten clones.

The collaborating institutions used their own protocols to collect whole blood in K2EDTA tubes. Collaborator samples were shipped for TCRbeta analysis as frozen whole blood, isolated PBMCs, or DNA extracted from either sample type. Including the terminal cysteine and phenylalanine, the CDR3 comprises 17 residues. Of the read, only the CDR3 DNA is kept; its 51 bases are in frame from base 1. From the germline V gene, CDR1 is MNHNS and CDR2 is SASEGT. V loses 3 bases, J loses 0 bases, and the germline ends lie 15 bases apart. As for this clone: The antigen it recognizes is unknown. Qualities for individual bases were not recorded, and no much larger clone is one base off.

The sequencing sample was made of peripheral blood. The receptor was isolated from a woman older than 75 with acute or convalescent COVID-19. The receptor chain draws on TRBV6-1 and TRBJ1-3; perhaps TRBD1 is the D gene, with 6 bases matching. The nucleotides read TGTGCCAGCAGTGAGACAGGTTTTTGGCGCTCTGGAAACACCATATATTTT. Translated, it gives CASSETGFWRSGNTIYF.